This T cell receptor (beta chain) was found in a study of T cell responses to AZD1222 COVID-19 vaccine. Findings and caveats of the study: Variant regions that are unmutated are reportedly the target of nearly half of spike-specific TCRs. In a largely white British group with more females than males, clonal diversity was possibly underestimated. Repertoires were obtained only post-peak T cell response.

V lost 2 bases, J lost 6 bases, and 10 bases lay in between. The CDR3 is made up of 14 amino acids. From germline, CDR1 is SNHLY and CDR2 FYNNEI. Points on this clone: Antigen specificity is unknown.

Some clones are missing from TCRdb's copy, which holds only in-frame ones; the method was immunoSEQ multiplex PCR. The sample holds 100,000 to 120,000 clones, nearly 90% seen once. The chain combines TRBV2 with TRBJ2-2; no firm D call. Sequencing used peripheral blood, obtained on day 0 of AZD1222 vaccination. The receptor comes from an adult in good health. The CDR3 DNA sequence: TGTGCCAGCAGTGAAAGGCTAATCTCCGGGGAGCTGTTTTTT. Residues: CASSERLISGELFF. Full variable domain (remainder filled in from reference TRBV2 and TRBJ2-2): EPEVTQTPSHQVTQMGQEVILRCVPISNHLYFYWYRQILGQKVEFLVSFYNNEISEKSEIFDDQFSVERPDGSNFTLKIRSTKLEDSAMYFCASSERLISGELFFGEGSRLTVL.